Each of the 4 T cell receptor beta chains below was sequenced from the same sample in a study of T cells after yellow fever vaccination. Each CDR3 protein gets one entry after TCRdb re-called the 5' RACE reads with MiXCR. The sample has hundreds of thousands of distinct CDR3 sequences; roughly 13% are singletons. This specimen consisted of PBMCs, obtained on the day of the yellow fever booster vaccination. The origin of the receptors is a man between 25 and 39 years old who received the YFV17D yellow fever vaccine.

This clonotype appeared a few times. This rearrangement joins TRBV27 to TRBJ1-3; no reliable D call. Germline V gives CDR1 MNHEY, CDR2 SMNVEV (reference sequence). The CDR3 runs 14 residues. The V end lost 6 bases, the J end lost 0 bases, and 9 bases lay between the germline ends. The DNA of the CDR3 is TGTGCCAGCAGCCGGGCCAACTCTGGAAACACCATATATTTT. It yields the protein CASSRANSGNTIYF.

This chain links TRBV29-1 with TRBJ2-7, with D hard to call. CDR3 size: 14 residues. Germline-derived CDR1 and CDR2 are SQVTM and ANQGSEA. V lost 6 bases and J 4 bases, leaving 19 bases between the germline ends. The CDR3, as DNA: TGCAGCGTCGCGGTAGCTGGGCCTAGGTACGAGCAGTACTTC. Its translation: CSVAVAGPRYEQYF.

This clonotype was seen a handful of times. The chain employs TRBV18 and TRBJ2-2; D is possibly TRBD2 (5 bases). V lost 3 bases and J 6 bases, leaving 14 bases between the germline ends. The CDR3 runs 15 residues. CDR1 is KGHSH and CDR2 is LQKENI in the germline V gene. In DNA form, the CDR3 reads TGTGCCAGCTCACCCCCCGGGAAGGCCTCCGGGGAGCTGTTTTTT. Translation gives CASSPPGKASGELFF. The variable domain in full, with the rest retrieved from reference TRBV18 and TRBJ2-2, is NAGVMQNPRHLVRRRGQEARLRCSPMKGHSHVYWYRQLPEEGLKFMVYLQKENIIDESGMPKERFSAEFPKEGPSILRIQQVVRGDSAAYFCASSPPGKASGELFFGEGSRLTVL.

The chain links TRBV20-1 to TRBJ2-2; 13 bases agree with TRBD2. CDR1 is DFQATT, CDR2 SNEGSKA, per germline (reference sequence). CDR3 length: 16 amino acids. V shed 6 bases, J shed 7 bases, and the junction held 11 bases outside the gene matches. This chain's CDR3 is CSARRLAGGRGGELFF. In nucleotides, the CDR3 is TGCAGTGCCCGTAGACTAGCGGGAGGCCGGGGCGGGGAGCTGTTTTTT.